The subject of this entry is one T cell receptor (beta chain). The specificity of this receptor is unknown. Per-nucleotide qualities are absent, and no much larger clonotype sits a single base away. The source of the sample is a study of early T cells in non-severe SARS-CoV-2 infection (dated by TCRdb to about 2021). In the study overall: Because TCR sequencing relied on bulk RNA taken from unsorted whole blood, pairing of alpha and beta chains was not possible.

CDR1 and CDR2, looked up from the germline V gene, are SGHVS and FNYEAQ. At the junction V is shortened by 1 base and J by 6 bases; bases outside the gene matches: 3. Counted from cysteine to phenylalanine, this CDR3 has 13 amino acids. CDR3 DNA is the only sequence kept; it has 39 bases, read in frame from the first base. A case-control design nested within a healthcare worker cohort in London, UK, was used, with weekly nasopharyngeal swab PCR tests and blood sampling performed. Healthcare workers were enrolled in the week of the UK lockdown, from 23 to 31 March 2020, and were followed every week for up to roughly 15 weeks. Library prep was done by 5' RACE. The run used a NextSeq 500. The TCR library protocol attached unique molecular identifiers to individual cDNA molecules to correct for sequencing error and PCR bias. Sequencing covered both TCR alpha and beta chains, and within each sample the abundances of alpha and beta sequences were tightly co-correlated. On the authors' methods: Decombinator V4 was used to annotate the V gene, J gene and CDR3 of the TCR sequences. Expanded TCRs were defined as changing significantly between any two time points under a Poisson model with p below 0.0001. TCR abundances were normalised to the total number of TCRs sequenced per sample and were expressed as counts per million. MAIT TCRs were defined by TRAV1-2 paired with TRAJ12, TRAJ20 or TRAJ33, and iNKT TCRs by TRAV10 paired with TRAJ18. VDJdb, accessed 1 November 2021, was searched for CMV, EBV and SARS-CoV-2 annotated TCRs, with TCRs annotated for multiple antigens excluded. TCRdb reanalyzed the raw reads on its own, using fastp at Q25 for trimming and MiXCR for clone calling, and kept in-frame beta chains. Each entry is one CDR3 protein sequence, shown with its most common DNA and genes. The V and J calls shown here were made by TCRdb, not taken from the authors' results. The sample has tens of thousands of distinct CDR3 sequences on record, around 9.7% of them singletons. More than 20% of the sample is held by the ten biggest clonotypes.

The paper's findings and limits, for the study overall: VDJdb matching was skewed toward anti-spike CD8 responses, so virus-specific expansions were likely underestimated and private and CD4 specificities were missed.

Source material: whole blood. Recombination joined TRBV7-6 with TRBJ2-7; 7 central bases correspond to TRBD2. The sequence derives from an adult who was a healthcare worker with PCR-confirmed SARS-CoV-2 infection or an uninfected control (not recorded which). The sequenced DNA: TGTGCCAGCAGCTTAGAGGCGGGAGCCGAGCAGTACTTC. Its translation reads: CASSLEAGAEQYF. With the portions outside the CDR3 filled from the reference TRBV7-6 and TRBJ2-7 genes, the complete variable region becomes GAGVSQSPRYKVTKRGQDVALRCDPISGHVSLYWYRQALGQGPEFLTYFNYEAQQDKSGLPNDRFSAERPEGSISTLTIQRTEQRDSAMYRCASSLEAGAEQYFGPGTRLTVT.